This T cell receptor beta chain was sequenced for a study of cytomegalovirus exposure and HLA in healthy donors. Across the whole study: The Caucasian-associated ancestry cluster held roughly 81% of some 420 genotyped donors. Study-level findings and limits: Donors belonging to an Asian-associated ancestry cluster reportedly showed fewer N-insertions in productive TCRs than the roughly 670-donor mean, according to what a later analysis found.

Primers: 60 Vbeta forward and 13 Jbeta reverse. Per the original methods: In a later analysis, the count reached 74 million or so unique TCR beta chains, with around 10 million shared. Generated by immunoSEQ multiplex PCR, the TCRdb table keeps only in-frame clones and is missing some. V and J calls and clone size are as listed in that table; D and trimming were resolved from the DNA. The top ten clones hold 9.5% to 15% of a sample with 150,000 to 180,000 clones, roughly 80% of them seen once. This clone was picked up a small number of times. Its antigen is currently unknown. Sequenced input: PBMCs. This receptor was obtained from a man aged 30-40 years in good health and CMV-seropositive.

The DNA of the CDR3 is TGTGCCAGCGGGTCAGGGTTGTCCTATAATTCACCCCTCCACTTT. This gives the protein CASGSGLSYNSPLHF. V gene TRBV28 combines with J gene TRBJ1-6, with D tentatively TRBD1 (5 bases). This CDR3 spans 15 amino acids. In germline, CDR1 is MDHEN, CDR2 SYDVKM. V lost 8 bases and J 1 base, leaving 12 bases between the germline ends.